Detailed here is one T cell receptor beta chain. The antigen it recognizes is unknown. The input lacks base qualities; no much larger clone sits a single base away. The CDR1 and CDR2 encoded by the germline V gene (reference sequence) are LNHDA and SQIVND. The cysteine opens and the phenylalanine closes a CDR3 of 13 amino acids. Solely the CDR3 DNA is kept, with 39 bases framed from the first base. V loses 0 bases, J loses 3 bases, and the germline ends lie 3 bases apart. The TCR beta CDR3 region was amplified with a multiplex PCR system whose first round of roughly 11 cycles used 32 V-gene forward primers and 13 J-gene reverse primers. The first PCR round used a QIAGEN Multiplex PCR Kit, and the primer sequences were filed in Chinese patent CN105087789A. Illumina universal primers were attached in a second round of PCR run with the Phusion High-Fidelity PCR Kit. TCR libraries were paired-end sequenced at 151 bp read length on the Illumina HiSeq X Ten platform. The paper's data handling went like this. Reads without multiplex PCR primers were removed using Cutadapt, read pairs were merged using PEAR, and CDR3 regions were called using MiXCR with default settings. Shannon entropy measured repertoire diversity, and clonality was calculated as one minus the Shannon entropy divided by the ln of the count of productive unique sequences. Clonotypes present at frequencies of at least 0.5% were defined as dominant or high-frequency T-cell clones. In-frame beta chains were kept once TCRdb had trimmed the public reads at Q25 with fastp and called clones with MiXCR. Each entry merges the rows of one CDR3 protein and shows their most common DNA and genes. These V and J calls are TCRdb output, not the study's own analysis. A total of fewer than 3,000 distinct CDR3 sequences appear in this sample, 55% of them only once. Under 14% of the sample belongs to the ten largest clones.

The TCR template was genomic DNA extracted from bulk tumor tissue, and roughly 600 ng of gDNA was amplified for each sample. During surgery, multiple biopsies were taken from each primary tumor, with sampling sites spaced as far apart as possible within the tumor mass. The study cohort was described as untreated, and the patients were newly diagnosed NSCLC cases having curative surgery. The donor group was made up of roughly 16 newly diagnosed non-small cell lung cancer patients undergoing surgery with curative intent. A couple of independent pathologists examined the resected tumor masses. Only DNA and RNA samples of high quality went on to sequencing. The data were taken from a study of immune heterogeneity within non-small cell lung tumors (dated by TCRdb to 2016 to 2019). Notes on the research overall: By histology, the tumors were several squamous cell carcinomas, over eight non-squamous carcinomas and 1 tumor not otherwise specified. For mutant peptides 8 to 11 amino acids long, netMHCpan-3.0 predicted neoantigen binding to the HLA alleles of each patient. TCR repertoire analysis included under 60 tumor loci from 15 patients, whereas transcriptome data included only around 44 loci from 11 to 12 patients. To examine intratumoral immune heterogeneity, the study used whole-exome sequencing, RNA-seq and TCR beta repertoire sequencing on multiple spatially distinct regions of each NSCLC tumor.

The research as a whole found: High-frequency TCR beta clonotypes were found to be largely distinct between individual patients. Within a given patient, the same dominant CDR3B clonotypes showed up repeatedly across loci, although different tumor locations also carried unique high-frequency clones. A statistically significant but moderate positive correlation (R roughly 0.33) was observed between local T-cell repertoire clonality and local tumor mutational burden.

The V and J genes are TRBV19 and TRBJ2-1, with the D gene not confidently named. The sample consisted of lung tumor tissue. The clonotype was recovered from a man between 60 and 75 years old with non-small cell lung cancer. The nucleotide sequence is TGTGCCAGTAGTATAGACAGCTACAATGAGCAGTTCTTC. This sequence encodes CASSIDSYNEQFF.